One T cell receptor beta chain is described in this entry. Its specificity is not known. Germline V gives CDR1 KGHDR, CDR2 SFDVKD. The CDR3 is 13 residues long. V lost 2 bases, J lost 5 bases, and 6 bases lay in between. This entry comes from a study of Graves' ophthalmopathy and Graves' hyperthyroidism. As the template, RNA transcripts were used to amplify TCR beta CDR3 regions. The first-round RT-PCR employed HTBI primers together with the Qiagen OneStep RT-PCR kit. A multiplex PCR was then performed as the second round. Via MiXCR, TCRdb re-called the multiplex PCR reads, giving one row per CDR3 protein. The sample shows 210,000 or so distinct CDR3 sequences, approximately 28% of them seen only once. The study excluded patients with other autoimmune diseases, uncontrolled infections, pregnancy or lactation. PBMCs were obtained from about 9.5 ml of fresh peripheral blood. Study conclusions and caveats: Blood repertoires reportedly contained most expanded thyroid clonotypes above 0.001 frequency.

The source of this sequence is a man aged 50 to 60 with Graves' ophthalmopathy. Material for sequencing was peripheral blood. The V call is TRBV24-1, the J call TRBJ1-5; unclear D gene. Here the CDR3 DNA reads TGTGCCACCAGTGATTCCCCTGATCAGCCCCAGCATTTT. This gives the protein CATSDSPDQPQHF.